The TCR beta chain under discussion was sequenced for a study of OX40 agonist ivuxolimab in advanced cancers. Study results and limitations: Antigen specificity was not determined for the expanded peripheral T cells.

Sequenced by immunoSEQ multiplex PCR; TCRdb stores in-frame clones only, minus some. The sample includes tens of thousands of clones, over 75% seen only once; the top ten take around 0.51%. CDR3 length: 14 residues. CDR1 is SGHTS and CDR2 is YDEGEE in the germline V gene. Trimming cost V 4 bases and J 0 bases, with 5 bases left between them. Comments on this clone: Its target is unknown.

The sequence was obtained from an adult with an advanced solid tumor such as melanoma, head and neck, liver or kidney cancer. Sequenced material: CD4+ or CD8+ T cells sorted from blood, taken in a trial of the OX40 agonist ivuxolimab. The chain carries TRBV5-8 and TRBJ2-6; unclear D gene. This CDR3 reads CASSPGSGANVLTF. The CDR3 DNA follows: TGTGCCAGCAGCCCGGGCTCTGGGGCCAACGTCCTGACTTTC. The full variable domain, completed using reference TRBV5-8 and TRBJ2-6, is EAGVTQSPTHLIKTRGQQATLRCSPISGHTSVYWYQQALGLGLQFLLWYDEGEERNRGNFPPRFSGRQFPNYSSELNVNALELEDSALYLCASSPGSGANVLTFGAGSRLTVL.